The present TCR beta chain was sequenced within a study of CD8+ T cells in alopecia areata (dated by TCRdb to the late 2010s). Concerning the study at large: The treated patients took part in an open-label pilot trial in which moderate-to-severe alopecia areata was treated with oral tofacitinib at 5 to 10 mg twice daily. Patients received tofacitinib for 6 to 18 months and were then followed off drug for 6 months to check for delayed response and recurrence. Disease severity in treated patients was measured with the SALT score, which quantifies the percentage of affected scalp surface area. In both human patients and the C3H/HeJ mouse model, the study applied high-throughput TCRbeta sequencing to look at T cell clonal expansion in alopecia areata. On the human side, TCRbeta sequencing was run on scalp tissue and on sorted CD4+ and CD8+ peripheral blood T cells from healthy controls and from alopecia areata patients with either patchy or totalis/universalis disease. Biopsies were taken from tofacitinib-treated patients at baseline and again at 4 and 24 weeks into treatment, and several of those patients also had a later scalp biopsy. Clonality in the scalp was compared among normal scalp (n=4), patchy alopecia areata scalp (n=8), and alopecia totalis/universalis scalp (n=8). The RNA source kit depended on sample type: the PAXgene miRNA kit for fixed scalp, the miRNeasy kit for PBMCs, and the RNeasy kit for mouse skin. Amplification of TCRbeta CDR3 regions was done by immunoSEQ multiplex PCR using 35 Vbeta forward primers and 13 Jbeta reverse primers. What the work shows at the level of the full study, not this receptor alone: During tofacitinib treatment, many expanded lesional clones stuck around in both scalp and blood, and this persistence may partly explain why relapse happens after treatment is stopped. Shared TCR sequences between patients were less evident than in mice, which may be partly attributable to HLA diversity in the patient population. Lesional scalp, especially in alopecia totalis/universalis, showed higher clonality and more expanded CD8+ clones than normal scalp, suggesting antigenic drive. Resident alphabeta T cells in normal human skin are also sequenced, complicating scalp TCR repertoire analysis, unlike mouse skin dominated by gammadelta T cells. Tofacitinib significantly lowered scalp clonality and the number of expanded CD8+ clones among the top 100 scalp clones. Because the treated cohort was small and had just a single nonresponder, larger studies are needed to establish links between baseline CD8+ expansion and response.

For this clone: No antigen is known for it. The sample holds no much larger clone one base away, and base qualities are not on file.

This sample's time point label indicates: around 22 weeks on oral tofacitinib. Sample treatment or condition, as interpreted from the label and publication: oral pan-JAK inhibitor, 5-10 mg twice daily. Lesional scalp punch biopsies and peripheral blood were collected from alopecia areata patients. PBMCs were separated by density centrifugation and stained for CD3, CD4 and CD8, after which CD4+ and CD8+ T cells were sorted on a FACSAria. The library was produced with the immunoSEQ multiplex PCR assay. RNA was extracted from all samples and reverse transcribed into cDNA, which served as template for TCR sequencing. First-strand cDNA was synthesized using SuperScript III with a 2:1 mix of oligo-dT and random hexamers. A synthetic immune receptor repertoire was used to measure amplification bias, and any remaining bias was corrected computationally. In the authors' own workflow: Raw reads were preprocessed to remove errors, and CDR3 was defined by IMGT conventions from the conserved cysteine to phenylalanine. Clonality was calculated as 1 minus Shannon entropy normalized by log2 of the number of productive unique TCRs. CD4 or CD8 identity of scalp clones was inferred by cross-referencing scalp TCRbeta sequences with sorted blood CD4 and CD8 repertoires. The table was pulled from immuneACCESS by TCRdb, which kept in-frame rearrangements only. Such tables lose some clones; where checked, under half of the loss comes from unresolved V genes, and the rest has no known cause. V, J and clone size are taken as reported in that table, and D and trimming were inferred from the DNA itself. The sample contains 110,000 or so clones, roughly three fifths of them found a single time. The top ten clonotypes cover approximately 3.6% of the sample.

The germline V gene (reference sequence) specifies GTSNPN as CDR1 and SVGIG as CDR2. The CDR3 runs 14 amino acids, cysteine and phenylalanine included. CDR3 DNA only is kept here, 42 bases in frame from base 1. Trimming leaves V shorter by 3 bases and J shorter by 6 bases, with the junction holding 7 bases beyond the gene matches. Specimen: CD4+ T cells sorted from blood, collected at week 24, from a patient treated with tofacitinib. The sequence was collected from a human donor with alopecia areata. This chain is built from TRBV30 and TRBJ1-4; 7 of the junction bases match TRBD1. The CDR3 corresponds to CAWSLKGADEKLFF. The DNA sequence follows: TGTGCCTGGAGCCTTAAGGGGGCGGATGAAAAACTGTTTTTT.